These 13 T cell receptor beta chains came from one sample sequenced in a study of regulatory T cells in long-lasting Graves disease. Investigators prepared the TCR beta libraries by applying iRepertoire HTBI primers and Arm-PCR of CDR3 regions. Each CDR3 protein gets one entry after TCRdb re-called the multiplex PCR reads with MiXCR. This sample has roughly 400,000 distinct CDR3 sequences, with about 21% found just once. Stated time point: persistent/refractory GD, antithyroid drugs over 5 years with positive TRAb. Extracted RNA from PBMCs served as the source of the TCR library. Sequenced material: peripheral blood mononuclear cells (PBMCs), taken when the disease was refractory, from a patient treated with antithyroid drugs. The source of these receptors is a female donor with Graves disease.

This clonotype has at least ten counts. V gene TRBV7-9 combines with J gene TRBJ2-5, with 7 bases matching TRBD1. Per germline, CDR1 SEHNR and CDR2 FQNEAQ (reference sequence). V lost 4 bases to trimming and J lost 3 bases; unmatched junction nucleotides: 5. This CDR3 has 14 residues. CDR3 protein: CASSSIGTEETQYF. In nucleotides, the CDR3 is TGTGCCAGCAGCTCTATCGGGACAGAAGAGACCCAGTACTTC.

The V call is TRBV9, the J call TRBJ2-5, with 8 positions matching TRBD1. CDR3 length: 17 residues. The germline CDR1 and CDR2 sequences are SGDLS and YYNGEE. The J segment lost 0 bases and the V segment lost 3 bases, leaving 10 bases of the junction unmatched. The CDR3 reads CASSEPRQTGDQETQYF. CDR3 DNA sequence: TGTGCCAGCAGCGAACCACGCCAGACAGGGGACCAAGAGACCCAGTACTTC.

This clonotype showed up just a few times. The V gene is TRBV19, the J gene TRBJ2-2; no firm D call. CDR1 is LNHDA, CDR2 SQIVND, per germline (reference sequence). V was shortened by 8 bases and J by 1 base, with 20 bases between the two germline ends. This CDR3 is built from 17 residues. DNA for the CDR3: TGTGCCAGTGCTCATAACGGGCGCGAAGAGAACACCGGGGAGCTGTTTTTT. It translates to CASAHNGREENTGELFF.

This clonotype has a count of ten or more. V usage is TRBV20-1 and J usage is TRBJ1-1, with TRBD1 as a possible D gene (6 bases). Germline V gives CDR1 DFQATT, CDR2 SNEGSKA (reference sequence). V was trimmed by 1 base and J by 1 base, leaving 7 bases between them. This CDR3 is built from 13 residues. CDR3 amino acids: CSARGTANTEAFF. In DNA form, the CDR3 reads TGCAGTGCTAGAGGGACAGCGAACACTGAAGCTTTCTTT.

This chain links TRBV19 with TRBJ1-5; tentative D call: TRBD1 (5 bases). The germline V gene has CDR1 LNHDA and CDR2 SQIVND (reference sequence). V was pared by 7 bases and J by 5 bases, with 18 bases between. CDR3 size: 15 residues. This CDR3 reads CASTKPGGRDQPQHF. The CDR3 coding sequence is TGTGCCAGTACCAAACCGGGGGGTAGAGATCAGCCCCAGCATTTT.

The V call is TRBV9, the J call TRBJ1-2; TRBD1 might be the D (5 bases). The ends were cut back, 0 bases at V and 0 bases at J, with 15 bases in the middle. Looked up from germline, CDR1 is SGDLS and CDR2 is YYNGEE. The CDR3 is 17 residues long. The chain's CDR3 is CASSVAQAAGSNYGYTF. The DNA for the CDR3 is TGTGCCAGCAGCGTAGCTCAGGCGGCAGGGTCTAACTATGGCTACACCTTC.

The V gene is TRBV5-1, the J gene TRBJ2-7; possible D gene TRBD1, 5 bases. CDR1 and CDR2 from the germline V gene are SGHRS and YFSETQ. The length of the CDR3 is 13 residues. V was cut by 4 bases and J by 3 bases, with 11 bases left in between. The CDR3 here is CASSDPTDYEQYF. In DNA, the CDR3 is TGCGCCAGCAGCGACCCGACAGACTACGAGCAGTACTTC.

This clonotype was counted a few times. A clone one base away is much larger, so this may be a read error. The chain links TRBV5-6 to TRBJ2-2, with 8 positions matching TRBD1. The trim removed 5 bases at V and 5 bases at J, leaving 2 bases unmatched. The germline V gene has CDR1 SGHDT and CDR2 YYEEEE. The CDR3 has 13 residues. CDR3 sequence reads: CASRWTGTGELFF. For the CDR3, the DNA is TGTGCCAGCAGGTGGACAGGGACCGGGGAGCTGTTTTTT.

This clonotype appeared many times. The genes are TRBV6-1 and TRBJ1-5; no reliable D call. The V gene's germline CDR1 is MNHNS and CDR2 SASEGT. Trimming pared 5 bases from V and 6 bases from J, leaving 11 bases between. The CDR3 loop spans 13 amino acids. The CDR3 loop reads CASSQATGQPQHF. The CDR3 region has the DNA TGTGCCAGCAGTCAGGCAACCGGTCAGCCCCAGCATTTT.

The chain recombines TRBV28 with TRBJ1-1; the match to TRBD1 covers 7 bases. Germline V gene sequence: CDR1 MDHEN, CDR2 SYDVKM. Trimming took 7 bases from V and 5 from J; bases not matched to a gene: 19. This CDR3 is built from 17 residues. The DNA for the CDR3 is TGTGCCAGCATAAAACCCCAGGGGGGGTCGTTTCGTACTGAAGCTTTCTTT. This sequence encodes CASIKPQGGSFRTEAFF.

In regard to this clonotype: This clone may be a read error of a much larger clone one base away. The chain couples TRBV10-3 to TRBJ1-2; 8 bases align to TRBD1. Germline V gene data show CDR1 as ENHRY and CDR2 as SYGVKD. V was pared by 4 bases and J by 12 bases, with 7 bases of the junction left unmatched. The CDR3 is made up of 12 amino acids. The CDR3 loop is CAISGQGPGHTF. For the CDR3, the DNA is TGTGCCATCAGTGGACAGGGGCCCGGCCACACCTTC.

The sample holds many counts of this clonotype. The chain combines TRBV2 with TRBJ2-7; D perhaps matches TRBD2 (6 bases). The CDR3 totals 15 residues. Per the germline V gene, CDR1 is SNHLY and CDR2 is FYNNEI. V shed 6 bases and J shed 3 bases, with 18 bases lying between them. CDR3 region: CASRGWEDRRYEQYF. The CDR3 DNA follows: TGTGCCAGCAGAGGATGGGAGGACCGCCGCTACGAGCAGTACTTC. Together with reference TRBV2 and TRBJ2-7, the CDR3 gives the full variable domain: EPEVTQTPSHQVTQMGQEVILRCVPISNHLYFYWYRQILGQKVEFLVSFYNNEISEKSEIFDDQFSVERPDGSNFTLKIRSTKLEDSAMYFCASRGWEDRRYEQYFGPGTRLTVT.

This clonotype has at least ten counts. The chain carries TRBV7-2 and TRBJ1-1, with a weak D call TRBD1 (5 bases). This CDR3 has 14 amino acids. V lost 5 bases, J lost 3 bases, and 13 bases lay in between. Germline CDR1 is SGHTA and CDR2 is FQGNSA. The CDR3 sequence is CASSHSPGDTEAFF. CDR3 DNA sequence: TGTGCCAGCAGCCACAGCCCGGGGGACACTGAAGCTTTCTTT.